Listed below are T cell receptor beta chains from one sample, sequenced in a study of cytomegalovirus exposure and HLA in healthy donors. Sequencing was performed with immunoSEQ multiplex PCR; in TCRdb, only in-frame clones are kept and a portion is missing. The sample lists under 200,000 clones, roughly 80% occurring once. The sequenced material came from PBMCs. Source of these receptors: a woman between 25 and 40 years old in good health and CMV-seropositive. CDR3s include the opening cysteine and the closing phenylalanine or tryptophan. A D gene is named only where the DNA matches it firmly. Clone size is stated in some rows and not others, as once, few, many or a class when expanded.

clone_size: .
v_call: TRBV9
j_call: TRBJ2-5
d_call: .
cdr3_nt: TGTGCCAGCAGCGTAGGACACTTTGCGGAGACCCAGTACTTC
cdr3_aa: CASSVGHFAETQYF

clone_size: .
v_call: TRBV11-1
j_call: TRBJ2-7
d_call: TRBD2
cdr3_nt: TGTGCCAGCAGCTATAGCGGGGGGGCCTACGAGCAGTACTTC
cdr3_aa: CASSYSGGAYEQYF

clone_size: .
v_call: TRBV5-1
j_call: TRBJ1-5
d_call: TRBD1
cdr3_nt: TGCGCCAGCAGCGCGTCAGGGGGACGCAATCAGCCCCAGCATTTT
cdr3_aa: CASSASGGRNQPQHF

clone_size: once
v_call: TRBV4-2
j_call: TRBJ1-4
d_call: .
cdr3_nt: TGTGCCAGCAGCCAACCGTCAGGGGAAACTAATGAAAAACTGTTTTTT
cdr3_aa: CASSQPSGETNEKLFF

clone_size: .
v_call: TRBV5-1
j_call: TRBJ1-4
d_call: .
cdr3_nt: TGCGCCAGCAGCTTGGCCGGGGATAGGATCGAAAAACTGTTTTTT
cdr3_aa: CASSLAGDRIEKLFF

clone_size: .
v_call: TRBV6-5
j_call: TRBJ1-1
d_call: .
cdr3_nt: TGTGCCAGCAGTTTGAATGGGGGCTACACTGAAGCTTTCTTT
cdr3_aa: CASSLNGGYTEAFF

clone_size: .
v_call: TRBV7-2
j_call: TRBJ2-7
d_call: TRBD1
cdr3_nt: TGTGCCAGCGTTAAAGGGGTGGGACAGGGGGACGAGCAGTACTTC
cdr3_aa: CASVKGVGQGDEQYF

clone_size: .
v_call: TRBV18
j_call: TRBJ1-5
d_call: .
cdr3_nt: TGTGCCAGCTCACCGATGAGGGATCAGCCCCAGCATTTT
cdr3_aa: CASSPMRDQPQHF

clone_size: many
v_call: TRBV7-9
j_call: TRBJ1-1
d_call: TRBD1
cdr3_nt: TGTGCCAGCAGCTTCCCCAGGGGGTACACTGAAGCTTTCTTT
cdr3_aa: CASSFPRGYTEAFF

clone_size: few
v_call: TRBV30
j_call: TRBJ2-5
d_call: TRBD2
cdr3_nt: TGTGCCTGGAGTGTACTGGCTAGCGGGGGGACTACCCAGTACTTC
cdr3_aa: CAWSVLASGGTTQYF

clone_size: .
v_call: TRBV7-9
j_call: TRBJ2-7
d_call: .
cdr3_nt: TGTGCCAGCAGCTTAAAACAGGGCCACTACGAGCAGTACTTC
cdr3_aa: CASSLKQGHYEQYF

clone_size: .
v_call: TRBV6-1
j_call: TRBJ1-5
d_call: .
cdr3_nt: TGTGCCAGCAGTGGAGGCAATCAGCCCCAGCATTTT
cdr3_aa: CASSGGNQPQHF

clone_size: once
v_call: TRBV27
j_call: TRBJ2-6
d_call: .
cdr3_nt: TGTGCCAGCAGTTTAAAGCCTCGCTGGGGGCCTGGGGCCAACGTCCTGACTTTC
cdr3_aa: CASSLKPRWGPGANVLTF

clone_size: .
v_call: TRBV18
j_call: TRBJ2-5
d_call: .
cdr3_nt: TGTGCCAGCTCACCCACTAAACCAGAGACCCAGTACTTC
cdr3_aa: CASSPTKPETQYF

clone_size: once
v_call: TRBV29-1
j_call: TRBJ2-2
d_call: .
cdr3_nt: TGCAGCGTTGCCAGGCCCGGGGAGCTGTTTTTT
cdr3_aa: CSVARPGELFF

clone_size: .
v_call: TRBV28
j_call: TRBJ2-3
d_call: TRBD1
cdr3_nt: TGTGCCAGCTTGCGACAGGGTCGCACAGATACGCAGTATTTT
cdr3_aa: CASLRQGRTDTQYF

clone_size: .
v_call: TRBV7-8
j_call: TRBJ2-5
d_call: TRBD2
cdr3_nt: TGTGCCAGCAGCCTACGGACTAGCGGGTCCACCCAACAAGAGACCCAGTACTTC
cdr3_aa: CASSLRTSGSTQQETQYF

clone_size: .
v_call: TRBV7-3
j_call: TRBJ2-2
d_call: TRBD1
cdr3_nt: TGTGCCAGCAGCTTAGCAGGGGGTAGCACCGGGGAGCTGTTTTTT
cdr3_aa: CASSLAGGSTGELFF

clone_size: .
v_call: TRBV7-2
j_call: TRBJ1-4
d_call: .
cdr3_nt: TGTGCCAGCAGCCCCAGGGTCCCAACTAATGAAAAACTGTTTTTT
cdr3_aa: CASSPRVPTNEKLFF

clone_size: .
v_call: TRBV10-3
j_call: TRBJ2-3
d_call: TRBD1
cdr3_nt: TGTGCCATCAGTCGCGACAGGGGCCGCACAGATACGCAGTATTTT
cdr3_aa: CAISRDRGRTDTQYF

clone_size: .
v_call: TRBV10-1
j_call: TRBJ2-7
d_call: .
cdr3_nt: TGCGCCAGCAACACGCCCCGAGGTAGCTACGAGCAGTACTTC
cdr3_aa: CASNTPRGSYEQYF

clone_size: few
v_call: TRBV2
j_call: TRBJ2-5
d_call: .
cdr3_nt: TGTGCCAGCAGCCCCGGGACACGGGGAAACAGCCAAGAGACCCAGTACTTC
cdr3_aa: CASSPGTRGNSQETQYF

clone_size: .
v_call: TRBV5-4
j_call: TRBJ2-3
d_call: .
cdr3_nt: TGTGCCAGCAGCCGTGGGGGGGCGCTTCACACGTATTTT
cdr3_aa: CASSRGGALHTYF

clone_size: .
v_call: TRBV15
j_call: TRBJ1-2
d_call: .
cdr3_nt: TGTGCCACCAGCAGAGATAAGACAGGCTCGGTTCGCTACACCTTC
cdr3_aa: CATSRDKTGSVRYTF

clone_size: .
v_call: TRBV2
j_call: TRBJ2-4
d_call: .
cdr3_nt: TGTGCCAGCAGTGAGAACTTACAAAACATTCAGTACTTC
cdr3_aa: CASSENLQNIQYF

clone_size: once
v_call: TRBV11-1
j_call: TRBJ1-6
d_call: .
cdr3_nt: TGTGCCAGCAGTCGTATCCCGGGGGATTCACCCCTCCACTTT
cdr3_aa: CASSRIPGDSPLHF

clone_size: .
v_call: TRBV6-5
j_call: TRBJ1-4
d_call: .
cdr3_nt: TGTGCCAGCAGTTACCGGGGAAGTACAACTAATGAAAAACTGTTTTTT
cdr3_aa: CASSYRGSTTNEKLFF

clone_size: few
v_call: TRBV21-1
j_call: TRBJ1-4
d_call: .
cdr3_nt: TGTGCCAGCAGCAAAAAGACACCCGCGGGGGAAAAACTGTTTTTT
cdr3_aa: CASSKKTPAGEKLFF

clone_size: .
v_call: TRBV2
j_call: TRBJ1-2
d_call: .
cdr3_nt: TGTGCCGTCGGACCGGGACTTTTCAACTATGGCTACACCTTC
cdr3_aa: CAVGPGLFNYGYTF

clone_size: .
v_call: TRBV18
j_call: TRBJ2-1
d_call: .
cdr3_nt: TGTGCCAGCTCACCACTCTCCCACAATGAGCAGTTCTTC
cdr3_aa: CASSPLSHNEQFF

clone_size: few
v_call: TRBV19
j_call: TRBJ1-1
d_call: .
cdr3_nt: TGTGCCAGTGGGGTCGGGATGAACACTGAAGCTTTCTTT
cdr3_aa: CASGVGMNTEAFF

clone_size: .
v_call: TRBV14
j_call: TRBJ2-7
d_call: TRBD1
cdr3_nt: TGTGCCACCTCGTGGGACAGGAATTCAGAGCAGTACTTC
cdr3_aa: CATSWDRNSEQYF

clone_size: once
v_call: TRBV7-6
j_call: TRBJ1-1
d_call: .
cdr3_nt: TGTGCCAGCAGTCTAACCAGGGACACTGAAGCTTTCTTT
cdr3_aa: CASSLTRDTEAFF

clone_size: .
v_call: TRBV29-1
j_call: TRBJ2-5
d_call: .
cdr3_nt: TGCAGCGTTGGGCCGACACCTTCTATAGAGACCCAGTACTTC
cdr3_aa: CSVGPTPSIETQYF

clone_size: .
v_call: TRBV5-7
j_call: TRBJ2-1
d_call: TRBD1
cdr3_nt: TGTGCCAGCAGCTCGTCGACAGGGCGATACAATGAGCAGTTCTTC
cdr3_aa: CASSSSTGRYNEQFF

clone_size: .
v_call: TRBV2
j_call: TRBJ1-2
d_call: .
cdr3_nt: TGTGCCAGCAGTCTGGTCAGGGTGGACTATGGCTACACCTTC
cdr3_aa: CASSLVRVDYGYTF

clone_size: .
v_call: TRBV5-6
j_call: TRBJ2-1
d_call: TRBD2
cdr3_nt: TGTGCCAGCAGCCCACGATTAGCGGGGGGATACAATGAGCAGTTCTTC
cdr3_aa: CASSPRLAGGYNEQFF

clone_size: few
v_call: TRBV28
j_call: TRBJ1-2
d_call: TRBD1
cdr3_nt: TGTGCCAGCAGGGTGGGACAGGGGTACTATGGCTACACCTTC
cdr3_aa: CASRVGQGYYGYTF

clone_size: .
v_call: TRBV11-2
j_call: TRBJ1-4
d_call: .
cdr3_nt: TGTGCCAGCAGCTTCCGTCGGAATGAAAAACTGTTTTTT
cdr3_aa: CASSFRRNEKLFF

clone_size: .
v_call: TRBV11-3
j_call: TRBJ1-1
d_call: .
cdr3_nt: TGTGCCAGCAGCTTGGGGGCAGGTACTGAAGCTTTCTTT
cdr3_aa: CASSLGAGTEAFF

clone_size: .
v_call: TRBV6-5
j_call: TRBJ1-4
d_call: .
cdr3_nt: TGTGCCAGCAGTTACTCGGGGGGAAAACTGTTTTTT
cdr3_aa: CASSYSGGKLFF

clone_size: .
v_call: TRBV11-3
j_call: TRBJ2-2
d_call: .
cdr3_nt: TGTGCCAGCAGCTTCGAAGAGACCGGGGAGCTGTTTTTT
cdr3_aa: CASSFEETGELFF

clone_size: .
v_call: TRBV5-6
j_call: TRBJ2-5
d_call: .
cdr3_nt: TGTGCCAGCAGCTTGCCCGGGGGAGAGACCCAGTACTTC
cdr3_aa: CASSLPGGETQYF

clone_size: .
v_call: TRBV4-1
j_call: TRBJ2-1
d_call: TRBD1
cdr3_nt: TGCGCCAGCAGCCCTTTTCCGGGACAGAATTACAATGAGCAGTTCTTC
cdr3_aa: CASSPFPGQNYNEQFF

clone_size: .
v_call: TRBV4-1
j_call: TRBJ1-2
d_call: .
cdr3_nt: TGCGCCAGCAGCCAAGAGGTAACTACGAACTATGGCTACACCTTC
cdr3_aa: CASSQEVTTNYGYTF

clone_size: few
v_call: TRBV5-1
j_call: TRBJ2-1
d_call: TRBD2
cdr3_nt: TGCGCCAGCAGGCGCGGGGGGGCCGGGTACAATGAGCAGTTCTTC
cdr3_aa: CASRRGGAGYNEQFF

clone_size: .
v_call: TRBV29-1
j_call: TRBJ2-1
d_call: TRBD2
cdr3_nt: TGCAGCGTTGAGGTTCTAGCGGGGGGAAGCTCCTACAATGAGCAGTTCTTC
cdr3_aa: CSVEVLAGGSSYNEQFF

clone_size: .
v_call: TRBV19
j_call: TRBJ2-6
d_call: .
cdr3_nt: TGTGCCAGCTCGGGAGAGGAAGCTGGGGCCAACGTCCTGACTTTC
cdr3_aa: CASSGEEAGANVLTF

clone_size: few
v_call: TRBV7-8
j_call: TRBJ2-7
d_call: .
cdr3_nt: TGTGCCAGCAGCGACAGGCAGGCCTACGAGCAGTACTTC
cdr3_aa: CASSDRQAYEQYF

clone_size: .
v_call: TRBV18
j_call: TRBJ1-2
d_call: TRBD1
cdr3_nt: TGTGCCAGCTCACCTACCGGGACAGCTAACTATGGCTACACCTTC
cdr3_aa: CASSPTGTANYGYTF

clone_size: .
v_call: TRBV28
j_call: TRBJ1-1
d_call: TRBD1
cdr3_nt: TGTGCCAGCGCACATCCAGGGGGCAGGGGTAACACTGAAGCTTTCTTT
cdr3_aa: CASAHPGGRGNTEAFF

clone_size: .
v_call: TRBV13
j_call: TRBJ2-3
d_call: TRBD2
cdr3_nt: TGTGCCAGCAGCTTCCTCGGGGGGGGCGGAACAGATACGCAGTATTTT
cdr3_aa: CASSFLGGGGTDTQYF

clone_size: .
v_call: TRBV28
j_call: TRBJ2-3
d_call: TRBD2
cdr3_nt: TGTGCCAGCAGTTTTCCATTGGTAGCGGGGGATTCAGATACGCAGTATTTT
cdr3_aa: CASSFPLVAGDSDTQYF